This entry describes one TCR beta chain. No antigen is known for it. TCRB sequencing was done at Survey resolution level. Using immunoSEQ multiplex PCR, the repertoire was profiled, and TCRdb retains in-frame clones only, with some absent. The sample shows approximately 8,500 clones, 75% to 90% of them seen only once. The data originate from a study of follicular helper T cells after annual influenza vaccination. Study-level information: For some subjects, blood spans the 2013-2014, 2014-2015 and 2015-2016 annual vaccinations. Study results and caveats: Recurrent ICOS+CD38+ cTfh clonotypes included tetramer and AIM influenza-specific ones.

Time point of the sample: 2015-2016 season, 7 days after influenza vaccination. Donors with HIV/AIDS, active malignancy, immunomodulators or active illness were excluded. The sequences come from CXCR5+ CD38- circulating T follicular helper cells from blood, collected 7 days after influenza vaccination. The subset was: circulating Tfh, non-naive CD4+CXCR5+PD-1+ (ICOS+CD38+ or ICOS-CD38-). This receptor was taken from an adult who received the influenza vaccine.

The DNA of the CDR3 is TGCGCCAGCGGTCGTACAGGGGGCTCTAATGAAAAACTGTTTTTT. Residues: CASGRTGGSNEKLFF. The chain employs TRBV5-1 and TRBJ1-4, with TRBD1 matching 9 bases. The CDR3 totals 15 residues. Trimming took 7 bases from V and 3 from J; bases not matched to a gene: 7. Germline CDR1 and CDR2: SGHRS and YFSETQ.